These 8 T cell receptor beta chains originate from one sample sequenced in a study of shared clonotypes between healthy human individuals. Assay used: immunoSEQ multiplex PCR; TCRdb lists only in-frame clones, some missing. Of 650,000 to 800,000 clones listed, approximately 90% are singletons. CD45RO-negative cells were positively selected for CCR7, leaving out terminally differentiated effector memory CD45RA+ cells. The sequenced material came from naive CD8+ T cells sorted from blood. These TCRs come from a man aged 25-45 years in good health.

CDR3 nucleotide sequence: TGTGCCATCCGTGGACAGGGGGGGGATGGCTACACCTTC. It translates to CAIRGQGGDGYTF. This chain links TRBV2 with TRBJ1-2, with 10 positions matching TRBD1. This CDR3 region has 13 residues. The trim removed 10 bases at V and 6 bases at J, leaving 8 bases unmatched. The germline gives CDR1 SNHLY, CDR2 FYNNEI.

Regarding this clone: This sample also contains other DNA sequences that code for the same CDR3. CDR3 DNA: TGTGCCAGCAGCTTGGGGGTGAACGAGCAGTACTTC. Translating gives CASSLGVNEQYF. The chain joins TRBV13 to TRBJ2-7, with D tentatively TRBD1 or TRBD2 (5 bases each). The CDR3 totals 12 residues. Trimming left V 3 bases short and J 5 bases short, with 8 bases between. CDR1 PRHDT and CDR2 FYEKMQ come from the germline V gene (reference sequence).

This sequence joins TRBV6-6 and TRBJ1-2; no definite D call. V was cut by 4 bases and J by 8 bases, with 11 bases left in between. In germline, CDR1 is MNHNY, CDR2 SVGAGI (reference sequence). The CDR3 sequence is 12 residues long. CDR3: CASSWGSGGYTF. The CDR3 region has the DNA TGTGCCAGCAGTTGGGGATCCGGCGGCTACACCTTC.

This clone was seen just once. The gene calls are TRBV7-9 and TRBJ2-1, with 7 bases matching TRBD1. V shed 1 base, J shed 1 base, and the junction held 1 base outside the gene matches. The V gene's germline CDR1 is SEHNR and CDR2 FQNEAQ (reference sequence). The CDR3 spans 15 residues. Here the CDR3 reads CASSLGGQSYNEQFF. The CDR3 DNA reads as TGTGCCAGCAGCTTAGGGGGACAGTCCTACAATGAGCAGTTCTTC.

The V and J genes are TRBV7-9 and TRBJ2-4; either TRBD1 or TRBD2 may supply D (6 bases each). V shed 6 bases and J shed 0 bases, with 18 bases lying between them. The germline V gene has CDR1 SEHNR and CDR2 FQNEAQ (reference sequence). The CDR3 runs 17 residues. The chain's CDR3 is CASSHGGPPLAKNIQYF. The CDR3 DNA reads TGTGCCAGCAGTCACGGGGGCCCGCCTTTAGCCAAAAACATTCAGTACTTC.

CDR3 DNA: TGTGCCACCACTAAGCTAGCGGGGGGAACGTCCTACGAGCAGTACTTC. Protein sequence: CATTKLAGGTSYEQYF. The chain carries TRBV15 and TRBJ2-7; TRBD2 matches 11 bases. Germline loops: CDR1 LNHNV, CDR2 YYDKDF (reference sequence). CDR3 size: 16 residues. V was clipped by 7 bases and J by 1 base; unmatched bases: 9.

The CDR3 reads CASSDGPGSYEQYF. CDR3 in DNA: TGTGCCAGCAGTGACGGACCGGGCAGCTACGAGCAGTACTTC. The V gene is TRBV2, the J gene TRBJ2-7; D remains ambiguous. Trimming took 3 bases from V and 3 from J, leaving 12 bases between them. The germline CDR1 and CDR2 sequences are SNHLY and FYNNEI. The CDR3 is 14 residues long.

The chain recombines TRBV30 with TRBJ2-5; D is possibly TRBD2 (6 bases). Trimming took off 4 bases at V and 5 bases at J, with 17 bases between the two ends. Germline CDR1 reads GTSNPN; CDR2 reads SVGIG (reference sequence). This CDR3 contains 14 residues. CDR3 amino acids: CAWTTGVRQETQYF. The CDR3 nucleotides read TGTGCCTGGACCACGGGAGTCCGGCAGGAGACCCAGTACTTC.